The clone carrying this TCR beta chain was seen ten or more times. The data stem from a study of CD8+ T cells in alopecia areata. CDR1 and CDR2 from the germline V gene are SGHTA and FQGNSA. V shed 4 bases, J shed 7 bases, and the junction held 12 bases outside the gene matches. The CDR3 has 15 amino acids. Once RNA had been extracted, it was reverse transcribed into cDNA to act as the sequencing template. This table comes from immunoSEQ multiplex PCR, and its TCRdb copy is limited to in-frame clones, with some not included. This sample has some 200,000 clones, with roughly 50% found just once. Specified treatment: oral pan-JAK inhibitor, 5-10 mg twice daily.

This rearrangement joins TRBV7-2 to TRBJ2-7; TRBD2 aligns across 8 bases. The sample consisted of CD4+ T cells sorted from blood, taken at week 24, from a patient treated with tofacitinib. This clonotype was sampled from a human donor with alopecia areata. CDR3 sequence (DNA): TGTGCCAGCAGCTCCCGAAGCGGGGGCCTCGGGGAGCAGTACTTC. This codes for CASSSRSGGLGEQYF.